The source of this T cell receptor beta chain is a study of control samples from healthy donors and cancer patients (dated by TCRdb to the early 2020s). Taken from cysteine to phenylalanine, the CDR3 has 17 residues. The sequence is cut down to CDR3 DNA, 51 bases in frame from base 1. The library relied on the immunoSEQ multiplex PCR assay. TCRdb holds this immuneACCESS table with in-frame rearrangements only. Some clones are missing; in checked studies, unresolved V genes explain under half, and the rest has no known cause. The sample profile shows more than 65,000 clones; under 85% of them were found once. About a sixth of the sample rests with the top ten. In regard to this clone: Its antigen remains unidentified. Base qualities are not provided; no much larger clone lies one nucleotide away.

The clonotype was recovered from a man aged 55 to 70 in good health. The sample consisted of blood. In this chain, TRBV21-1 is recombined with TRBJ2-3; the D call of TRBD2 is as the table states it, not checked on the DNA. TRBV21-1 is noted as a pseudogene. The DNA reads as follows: TGTGCCAGCAGCAAAGCGCTCGCGGGTCGGGGAACAGATACGCAGTATTTT. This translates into CASSKALAGRGTDTQYF.